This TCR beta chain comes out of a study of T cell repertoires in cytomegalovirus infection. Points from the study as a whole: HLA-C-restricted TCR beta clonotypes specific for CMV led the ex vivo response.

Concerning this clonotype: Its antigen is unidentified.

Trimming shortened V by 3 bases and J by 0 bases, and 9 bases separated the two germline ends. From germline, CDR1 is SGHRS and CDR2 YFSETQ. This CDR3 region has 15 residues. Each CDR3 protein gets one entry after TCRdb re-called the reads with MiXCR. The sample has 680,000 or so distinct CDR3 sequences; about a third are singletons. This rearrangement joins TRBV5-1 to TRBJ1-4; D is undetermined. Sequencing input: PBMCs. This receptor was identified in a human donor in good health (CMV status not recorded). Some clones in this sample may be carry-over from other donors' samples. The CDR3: CASSYERSTNEKLFF. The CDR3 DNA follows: TGCGCCAGCAGCTACGAGAGATCAACTAATGAAAAACTGTTTTTT.